This is a list of T cell receptor beta chains from one sample in a study of graft-versus-host responses after intestinal transplantation. Sequencing used immunoSEQ multiplex PCR; TCRdb keeps in-frame clones, though not all of them. The data hold about 38,000 clones, with under 85% observed a single time. Specimen: PBMCs, collected less than 1,400 days after transplant. Source of these receptors: a human patient who received an intestinal transplant, so some T cells may come from the graft donor. Each CDR3 is given with its conserved first and last residue. A D gene is named only where the DNA matches it firmly. Size is omitted from some rows. Given values are once, few, many or a class for expanded clones.

V: TRBV4-1
size: -
D: -
J: TRBJ2-5
CDR3: CASSPGTEETQYF
DNA: TGCGCCAGCAGCCCTGGGACCGAGGAGACCCAGTACTTC

V: TRBV5-1
size: -
D: -
J: TRBJ2-3
CDR3: CASSTANTDTQYF
DNA: TGCGCCAGCAGCACGGCCAACACAGATACGCAGTATTTT

V: TRBV29-1
size: -
D: -
J: TRBJ1-2
CDR3: CSAPSPGARDGYTF
DNA: TGCAGCGCCCCATCCCCAGGTGCGAGAGATGGCTACACCTTC

V: TRBV5-4
size: -
D: TRBD1
J: TRBJ2-1
CDR3: CASSLLRDSTYNEQFF
DNA: TGTGCCAGCAGCTTGCTCCGGGACAGCACATACAATGAGCAGTTCTTC

V: TRBV28
size: few
D: TRBD1
J: TRBJ1-2
CDR3: CASSSGGEGYGYTF
DNA: TGTGCCAGCAGTTCAGGGGGCGAAGGGTATGGCTACACCTTC

V: TRBV28
size: -
D: -
J: TRBJ2-7
CDR3: CASRIHGLSYEQYF
DNA: TGTGCCAGCAGAATCCATGGACTTTCCTACGAGCAGTACTTC

V: TRBV5-1
size: -
D: -
J: TRBJ1-1
CDR3: CASSLDGTTTEAFF
DNA: TGCGCCAGCAGCTTGGACGGGACGACTACTGAAGCTTTCTTT

V: TRBV5-1
size: -
D: -
J: TRBJ1-1
CDR3: CASSPGEGITLEAFF
DNA: TGCGCCAGCAGCCCAGGGGAGGGGATAACCTTGGAAGCTTTCTTT

V: TRBV30
size: once
D: -
J: TRBJ2-3
CDR3: CAWSSPLYSRADTQYF
DNA: TGTGCCTGGAGCTCCCCCCTGTACAGTAGGGCAGATACGCAGTATTTT

V: TRBV7-9
size: -
D: -
J: TRBJ2-1
CDR3: CASSLDHRVGNEQFF
DNA: TGTGCCAGCAGCTTGGACCACAGGGTAGGCAATGAGCAGTTCTTC

V: TRBV6-6
size: once
D: -
J: TRBJ1-4
CDR3: CASRGVSNEKLFF
DNA: TGTGCCAGCAGGGGGGTATCAAATGAAAAACTGTTTTTT

V: TRBV6-5
size: -
D: TRBD1
J: TRBJ2-3
CDR3: CASSFQPGQGADTQYF
DNA: TGTGCCAGCAGTTTTCAGCCGGGACAGGGGGCAGATACGCAGTATTTT

V: TRBV9
size: few
D: TRBD1
J: TRBJ1-2
CDR3: CASSVSGTGDYGYTF
DNA: TGTGCCAGCAGCGTCTCCGGGACAGGCGACTATGGCTACACCTTC

V: TRBV5-6
size: -
D: -
J: TRBJ2-4
CDR3: CASSNGGQGRRNIQYF
DNA: TGTGCCAGCAGCAATGGGGGGCAGGGGAGGAGGAACATTCAGTACTTC

V: TRBV2
size: -
D: -
J: TRBJ2-7
CDR3: CASNAQTGLYEQYF
DNA: TGTGCCAGCAATGCTCAAACAGGGTTGTACGAGCAGTACTTC

V: TRBV6-1
size: medium-sized
D: -
J: TRBJ1-2
CDR3: CASSEEVSPYGYTF
DNA: TGTGCCAGCAGTGAAGAAGTGTCCCCCTATGGCTACACCTTC

V: TRBV10-1
size: few
D: TRBD1
J: TRBJ1-1
CDR3: CASSSRTGGSAFF
DNA: TGCGCCAGCAGTTCGAGGACAGGGGGCTCGGCTTTCTTT

V: TRBV6-5
size: -
D: -
J: TRBJ1-4
CDR3: CASSYGEKLFF
DNA: TGTGCCAGCAGTTACGGAGAGAAACTGTTTTTT

V: TRBV6-5
size: -
D: -
J: TRBJ1-1
CDR3: CASSPGGNTEAFF
DNA: TGTGCCAGCAGTCCAGGTGGAAACACTGAAGCTTTCTTT

V: TRBV6-5
size: -
D: -
J: TRBJ2-7
CDR3: CASSYGADRSYEQYF
DNA: TGTGCCAGCAGTTACGGGGCAGATCGCTCCTACGAGCAGTACTTC

V: TRBV6-6
size: -
D: TRBD1
J: TRBJ1-1
CDR3: CASSFGQGVGRAFF
DNA: TGTGCCAGCAGTTTCGGACAGGGGGTCGGTCGAGCTTTCTTT

V: TRBV10-1
size: -
D: -
J: TRBJ2-3
CDR3: CASSESRGSTDTQYF
DNA: TGCGCCAGCAGTGAGTCGAGAGGGAGCACAGATACGCAGTATTTT

V: TRBV7-6
size: -
D: -
J: TRBJ1-3
CDR3: CASSPLDSGNTIYF
DNA: TGTGCCAGCAGCCCTTTAGACTCTGGAAACACCATATATTTT

V: TRBV7-9
size: few
D: -
J: TRBJ1-1
CDR3: CASSLAVGNTEAFF
DNA: TGTGCCAGCAGCTTAGCGGTGGGAAACACTGAAGCTTTCTTT

V: TRBV5-1
size: once
D: -
J: TRBJ2-1
CDR3: CASGVGTANEQFF
DNA: TGCGCCAGCGGCGTGGGGACTGCCAATGAGCAGTTCTTC

V: TRBV28
size: -
D: -
J: TRBJ2-5
CDR3: CASSLTWGLGEQYF
DNA: TGTGCCAGCAGCCTCACGTGGGGGTTGGGAGAGCAGTACTTC

V: TRBV28
size: -
D: -
J: TRBJ1-3
CDR3: CASSFRDSGNTIYF
DNA: TGTGCCAGCAGTTTCAGGGACTCTGGAAACACCATATATTTT

V: TRBV5-1
size: -
D: -
J: TRBJ1-1
CDR3: CASSLDTEAFF
DNA: TGCGCCAGCAGCTTGGACACTGAAGCTTTCTTT

V: TRBV28
size: few
D: -
J: TRBJ2-1
CDR3: CASSPFGGLYNEQFF
DNA: TGTGCCAGCAGTCCCTTTGGGGGACTTTACAATGAGCAGTTCTTC